These 9 T cell receptor beta chains came from one sample sequenced in a study of cytomegalovirus exposure and HLA in healthy donors. PCR primers comprised 60 Vbeta and 13 Jbeta primers. Data came from immunoSEQ multiplex PCR; TCRdb stores just in-frame clones and leaves some out. The sample consists of 130,000 or so clones, approximately 78% of them appearing once. The source material was PBMCs. The source of these receptors is a female donor in good health and CMV-seronegative.

This clone was observed a few times. J is TRBJ1-5 and V is TRBV6-1; D remains ambiguous. The CDR3 totals 12 residues. V was pared by 3 bases and J by 7 bases, with 7 bases between. Germline loops: CDR1 MNHNS, CDR2 SASEGT. The CDR3 spells CASSEYQQPQHF. The CDR3 bases are TGTGCCAGCAGTGAGTATCAGCAGCCCCAGCATTTT.

This clone was seen a single time. The gene calls are TRBV10-1 and TRBJ2-3; D uncertain. CDR3 length: 12 amino acids. Deletions cut 2 bases from V and 4 bases from J, with 4 bases between. Germline CDR1 and CDR2: WNHNN and SYGVQD (reference sequence). CDR3 region: CASSEGADTQYF. The CDR3 nucleotides are TGCGCCAGCAGTGAGGGAGCAGATACGCAGTATTTT.

The rearrangement links TRBV15 to TRBJ1-4, with TRBD1 matching over 9 bases. The CDR3 consists of 15 residues. Per germline, CDR1 LNHNV and CDR2 YYDKDF (reference sequence). J gave up 8 bases and V 9 bases, and 13 bases lay outside the gene matches. The CDR3 coding sequence is TGTGCCACTGAGCGAACGGGACAGGGAAACGAAAAACTGTTTTTT. Its protein product is CATERTGQGNEKLFF.

The chain has TRBV28 and TRBJ1-2; the match to TRBD1 covers 8 bases. V lost 5 bases and J lost 8; bases outside the gene matches: 7. The CDR3 spans 13 residues. Germline CDR1 reads MDHEN; CDR2 reads SYDVKM. CDR3 nucleotides: TGTGCCAGCAGTATAGGACAGGGACGAGGCTACACCTTC. Translation: CASSIGQGRGYTF.

The chain employs TRBV7-8 and TRBJ1-5; D gene ambiguous. Per germline, CDR1 SGHVS and CDR2 FQNEAQ. V lost 8 bases and J lost 7, with 9 bases in between. The CDR3 totals 11 residues. The CDR3 region is CASSNGQPQHF. CDR3 DNA: TGTGCCAGCTCTAACGGGCAGCCCCAGCATTTT. Full variable domain (missing parts from reference TRBV7-8 and TRBJ1-5): GAGVSQSPRYKVAKRGQDVALRCDPISGHVSLFWYQQALGQGPEFLTYFQNEAQLDKSGLPSDRFFAERPEGSVSTLKIQRTQQEDSAVYLCASSNGQPQHFGDGTRLSIL.

The rearrangement links TRBV28 to TRBJ1-1; TRBD1 is a possible D gene (5 bases). Germline V CDR1 and CDR2: MDHEN, SYDVKM. Trimming removed 6 bases at V and 0 bases at J, with 11 bases between. This CDR3 region has 14 residues. The CDR3 here is CASSPGGVNTEAFF. The CDR3 coding sequence is TGTGCCAGCAGCCCGGGGGGGGTGAACACTGAAGCTTTCTTT. The variable domain in full, completed from reference TRBV28 and TRBJ1-1, reads DVKVTQSSRYLVKRTGEKVFLECVQDMDHENMFWYRQDPGLGLRLIYFSYDVKMKEKGDIPEGYSVSREKKERFSLILESASTNQTSMYLCASSPGGVNTEAFFGQGTRLTVV.

This clone showed up just a few times. The gene calls are TRBV27 and TRBJ2-7, with TRBD1 matching over 9 bases. Germline trimming cut 3 bases from V and 3 bases from J; bases unmatched to any gene: 6. There are 15 residues in the CDR3. Looked up from germline, CDR1 is MNHEY and CDR2 is SMNVEV (reference sequence). The CDR3 region is CASSFTGTGSYEQYF. In DNA, the CDR3 is TGTGCCAGCAGTTTTACCGGGACAGGGAGCTACGAGCAGTACTTC.

This rearrangement joins TRBV18 to TRBJ1-2, with a possible D match to TRBD1 (5 bases). The CDR3 has 14 residues. With 3 bases removed from V and 5 bases from J, the gap between germline ends came to 13 bases. In germline, CDR1 is KGHSH, CDR2 LQKENI. CDR3 sequence: CASSPGREGYGYTF. As DNA, the CDR3 is TGTGCCAGCTCACCCGGCAGGGAAGGGTATGGCTACACCTTC.

This rearrangement joins TRBV5-5 to TRBJ1-5; tentative D call: TRBD1 (6 bases). Germline assignment: CDR1 SGHKS and CDR2 YYEKEE (reference sequence). This CDR3 spans 15 amino acids. The ends were cut back, 4 bases at V and 6 bases at J, with 17 bases in the middle. The CDR3 spells CASSDTQGRGQPQHF. The CDR3 DNA follows: TGTGCCAGCAGCGATACCCAGGGGAGGGGTCAGCCCCAGCATTTT.